This T cell receptor (beta chain) was profiled in a study of T cell responses to AZD1222 COVID-19 vaccine. Whole-study results and caveats: Nearly half of spike-specific TCRs reportedly target variant regions that are unmutated in the B.1.351 and B.1.1.7 variants.

This CDR3 is built from 15 residues. Germline CDR1 is SGHRS and CDR2 is YFSETQ. V was trimmed by 0 bases and J by 5 bases, leaving 13 bases between them. The method was immunoSEQ multiplex PCR; TCRdb's version includes in-frame clones alone and lacks a portion of them. The sample has over 75,000 clones; 87% are singletons. Turning to this clone: Its specificity is not known.

The starting material was peripheral blood, obtained 28 days after the second AZD1222 dose. This receptor was identified in an adult who received the AZD1222 COVID-19 vaccine. V and J are TRBV5-1 and TRBJ2-3, with D perhaps TRBD1 (5 bases). The CDR3 sequence is CASSLVQGLQDTQYF. The CDR3 bases are TGCGCCAGCAGCTTGGTCCAGGGTCTGCAAGATACGCAGTATTTT. The entire variable domain, with the rest obtained from reference TRBV5-1 and TRBJ2-3, is as follows: KAGVTQTPRYLIKTRGQQVTLSCSPISGHRSVSWYQQTPGQGLQFLFEYFSETQRNKGNFPGRFSGRQFSNSRSEMNVSTLELGDSALYLCASSLVQGLQDTQYFGPGTRLTVL.